Below are 28 T cell receptor beta chains sequenced from a single sample in a study of shared clonotypes between healthy human individuals. Sequencing was performed with immunoSEQ multiplex PCR; in TCRdb, only in-frame clones are kept and a portion is missing. The repertoire holds 600,000 to 700,000 clones, with approximately 73% as singletons. Sequenced input: memory CD4+ T cells sorted from blood. As for subset: CD45RA-negative fraction. These receptors all come from a woman aged 30 to 39 in good health.

The chain has TRBV27 and TRBJ2-1; a possible D gene is TRBD2 (5 bases). The germline gives CDR1 MNHEY, CDR2 SMNVEV (reference sequence). Trimming stripped 7 bases from V and 3 bases from J, with 16 bases between. This CDR3 contains 15 residues. CDR3 in DNA: TGTGCCAGCACTTCCCGGGGTACAATCTACAATGAGCAGTTCTTC. Translating it yields CASTSRGTIYNEQFF.

This clone was observed a single time. The chain joins TRBV29-1 to TRBJ1-2; 9 positions match TRBD1. The CDR3 length is 13 residues. CDR1 and CDR2 (germline): SQVTM, ANQGSEA. V was clipped by 2 bases and J by 8 bases; unmatched bases: 6. The CDR3 region is CSVEKQGARGYTF. In nucleotides, the CDR3 is TGCAGCGTTGAAAAACAGGGGGCTCGAGGCTACACCTTC.

This sequence joins TRBV5-1 and TRBJ2-3; D is uncertain. CDR1 is SGHRS, CDR2 YFSETQ, per germline. The CDR3 runs to 16 residues. Trimming left V 1 base short and J 0 bases short, with 12 bases between. The CDR3 loop is CASSLQGIISTDTQYF. DNA of the CDR3: TGCGCCAGCAGCTTGCAAGGGATAATAAGCACAGATACGCAGTATTTT.

This clone was seen a few times. J is TRBJ1-2 and V is TRBV29-1; the match to TRBD1 covers 9 bases. Looked up from germline, CDR1 is SQVTM and CDR2 is ANQGSEA. The CDR3 extends over 14 amino acids. Unmatched junction bases numbered 9, after V lost 3 bases and J lost 7 bases. CDR3 sequence reads: CSVERQGGIGGYTF. CDR3 nucleotides: TGCAGCGTTGAGAGACAGGGGGGAATTGGTGGCTACACCTTC.

The chain recombines TRBV27 with TRBJ1-2; D perhaps matches TRBD1 (6 bases). The CDR3 consists of 15 residues. The ends were cut back, 10 bases at V and 4 bases at J, with 22 bases in the middle. CDR1 MNHEY and CDR2 SMNVEV come from the germline V gene (reference sequence). The CDR3 loop reads CATIATHGGIYGYTF. The CDR3 DNA sequence: TGTGCCACTATCGCGACACATGGGGGCATCTATGGCTACACCTTC.

Only a few counts were recorded for this clone. This chain joins TRBV5-1 and TRBJ2-2, with D uncertain. The CDR3 contains 15 residues. Between the trimmed V and J ends, which lost 3 bases and 0 bases, there was a span of 9 bases. CDR1 SGHRS and CDR2 YFSETQ come from the germline V gene. The CDR3 bases are TGCGCCAGCAGCTACGACTCGCCGAACACCGGGGAGCTGTTTTTT. This codes for CASSYDSPNTGELFF.

The gene calls are TRBV7-3 and TRBJ2-2; maybe TRBD2 (5 bases). V was pared by 2 bases and J by 6 bases, with 7 bases between. The CDR3 covers 13 residues. Germline CDR1 SGHTA, CDR2 FQGTGA. In DNA form, the CDR3 reads TGTGCCAGCAGCTTATTGGAGGCCGGGGAGCTGTTTTTT. Amino acids: CASSLLEAGELFF.

The V and J genes are TRBV4-1 and TRBJ1-4; possible D gene TRBD1, 5 bases. Germline V gene data show CDR1 as MGHRA and CDR2 as YSYEKL. The CDR3 is 17 amino acids. V was trimmed by 2 bases and J by 2 bases, leaving 15 bases between them. The chain's CDR3 is CASSQNPPGPTNEKLFF. In nucleotides, the CDR3 is TGCGCCAGCAGCCAAAATCCCCCGGGACCCACTAATGAAAAACTGTTTTTT.

The V call is TRBV30, the J call TRBJ1-6; 8 nucleotides agree with TRBD1. This CDR3 has 15 residues. Germline V CDR1 and CDR2: GTSNPN, SVGIG (reference sequence). After removal of 2 bases from V and 10 bases from J, the junction contained 10 bases not matched to a gene. CDR3 sequence (DNA): TGTGCCTGGAGTACACCGACAGGGGTGGACTCACCCCTCCACTTT. Amino acids: CAWSTPTGVDSPLHF.

The gene calls are TRBV30 and TRBJ1-5, with 7 bases matching TRBD1. J lost 4 bases, V lost 4 bases, and 4 bases had no gene match. The CDR3 totals 13 residues. The germline V gene has CDR1 GTSNPN and CDR2 SVGIG (reference sequence). This CDR3 is CAWNRGVNQPQHF. The CDR3 nucleotides are TGTGCCTGGAACAGGGGCGTTAATCAGCCCCAGCATTTT.

This clone was seen a handful of times. This chain uses TRBV4-2 with TRBJ2-3, with 8 nucleotides matching TRBD2. This CDR3 has 16 residues. Germline CDR1 LGHNA, CDR2 YNFKEQ. After removal of 0 bases from V and 4 bases from J, the junction contained 6 bases not matched to a gene. The CDR3 DNA reads TGTGCCAGCAGCCAAGATCCCACTAGCGGATCAGATACGCAGTATTTT. Protein: CASSQDPTSGSDTQYF.

The V gene is TRBV11-3, the J gene TRBJ2-5; D remains unclear. V lost 5 bases to trimming and J lost 2 bases, with 15 bases between them. Germline V lookup: CDR1 SGHNT, CDR2 YENEEA. The CDR3 has 15 residues. CDR3 sequence reads: CASSRRAENQETQYF. In nucleotides, the CDR3 is TGTGCCAGCAGCCGACGGGCAGAGAATCAAGAGACCCAGTACTTC.

J is TRBJ1-1 and V is TRBV10-2; 9 bases match TRBD1. The germline CDR1 and CDR2 sequences are WSHSY and SAAADI. V shed 6 bases and J 2 bases; nucleotides not matched to a gene: 7. The CDR3 loop spans 15 amino acids. The CDR3 nucleotides read TGCGCCAGCAGGGGGGACAGGGTCCCAAACACTGAAGCTTTCTTT. It encodes CASRGDRVPNTEAFF.

This clone was detected a few times. The CDR3 is CASSPPGLVGTGELFF. The DNA of the CDR3 is TGCGCCAGCAGCCCTCCGGGACTAGTAGGCACCGGGGAGCTGTTTTTT. The chain combines TRBV5-1 with TRBJ2-2; 8 bases match TRBD2. Germline values: CDR1 SGHRS, CDR2 YFSETQ. The CDR3 runs to 16 residues. Trimming removed 4 bases from V and 4 bases from J; junction bases left unmatched: 9.

The chain joins TRBV4-1 to TRBJ2-6, with a possible D match to TRBD2 (6 bases). Germline-derived CDR1 and CDR2 are MGHRA and YSYEKL. CDR3 length: 17 amino acids. Trimming pared 0 bases from V and 2 bases from J, leaving 11 bases between. The CDR3 protein is CASSQDRWGAGANVLTF. DNA of the CDR3: TGCGCCAGCAGCCAAGATAGATGGGGGGCTGGGGCCAACGTCCTGACTTTC.

The chain recombines TRBV28 with TRBJ1-2; weak D call: TRBD1 (6 bases). CDR1 is MDHEN, CDR2 SYDVKM, per germline. The CDR3 is 15 amino acids. Trimming left V 5 bases short and J 6 bases short, with 19 bases between. CDR3 residues: CASSIPPTGLHGYTF. CDR3 nucleotide sequence: TGTGCCAGCAGTATTCCCCCGACAGGATTACATGGCTACACCTTC.

This clone was observed a handful of times. The rearrangement joins TRBV4-1 to TRBJ2-7, with TRBD2 matching 9 bases. Per germline, CDR1 MGHRA and CDR2 YSYEKL. The V segment lost 4 bases and the J segment 3 bases; nucleotides outside the gene matches: 4. The CDR3 runs to 14 residues. The CDR3 spells CASSLIAGVYEQYF. CDR3 nucleotide sequence: TGCGCCAGCAGCCTAATAGCGGGAGTCTACGAGCAGTACTTC.

The CDR3 here is CASSLVQGYNEQFF. CDR3 in DNA: TGCGCCAGCAGCTTGGTCCAGGGATACAATGAGCAGTTCTTC. This sequence joins TRBV5-1 and TRBJ2-1, with a tentative D call TRBD1 (5 bases). Trimming left V 0 bases short and J 4 bases short, with 8 bases between. Germline values: CDR1 SGHRS, CDR2 YFSETQ. This CDR3 contains 14 residues.

V is TRBV5-1 and J is TRBJ2-5; D not resolved. The CDR3 is 16 residues long. V was clipped by 0 bases and J by 1 base, with 13 bases between them. Per germline, CDR1 SGHRS and CDR2 YFSETQ. The CDR3 nucleotides read TGCGCCAGCAGCTTGGCCGTGGCAGCTAGCCAAGAGACCCAGTACTTC. It specifies CASSLAVAASQETQYF.

The chain recombines TRBV19 with TRBJ2-1, with 10 bases aligning to TRBD2. Germline V lookup: CDR1 LNHDA, CDR2 SQIVND (reference sequence). V lost 4 bases, J lost 7 bases, and 7 bases stayed unmatched. The CDR3 has 15 amino acids. CDR3 coding DNA: TGTGCCAGTAGTACGAAGCGGGAGGGCCTAAATGAGCAGTTCTTC. Encoded protein: CASSTKREGLNEQFF.

The V and J genes are TRBV19 and TRBJ2-5, with TRBD2 matching over 11 bases. The CDR3 length is 16 residues. J gave up 3 bases and V 5 bases, and 8 bases lay outside the gene matches. Per germline, CDR1 LNHDA and CDR2 SQIVND (reference sequence). The CDR3 coding sequence is TGTGCCAGTAGTCTAACACCGGGACTAGCGGAAGAGACCCAGTACTTC. Translated: CASSLTPGLAEETQYF.

DNA for the CDR3: TGTGCCAGCAGTTTACGACAGGGTCGCGGCTACACCTTC. As protein: CASSLRQGRGYTF. This chain uses TRBV28 with TRBJ1-2; 7 nucleotides match TRBD1. Germline loops: CDR1 MDHEN, CDR2 SYDVKM. The CDR3 runs 13 residues. V shed 2 bases and J 8 bases; nucleotides not matched to a gene: 5.

This rearrangement joins TRBV4-1 to TRBJ2-1; TRBD2 matches at 10 bases. Losses at the gene ends were 4 bases for V and 4 bases for J; bases not matched to a gene: 7. The CDR3 covers 16 residues. Germline CDR1 MGHRA, CDR2 YSYEKL. CDR3 nucleotides: TGCGCCAGCAGCCTTTCTCTAGCGGGAGAGTACAATGAGCAGTTCTTC. This encodes CASSLSLAGEYNEQFF.

This clone has ten or more counts. The sample carries other DNA sequences with the same CDR3. The chain recombines TRBV2 with TRBJ2-5, with 7 bases that match TRBD2. This CDR3 is 15 amino acids long. Trimming took 4 bases from V and 2 from J; bases not matched to a gene: 7. Germline V gene sequence: CDR1 SNHLY, CDR2 FYNNEI. The chain's CDR3 is CASSGEGQGQETQYF. The CDR3 nucleotides read TGTGCCAGCAGTGGGGAGGGTCAAGGGCAAGAGACCCAGTACTTC.

This clone was recorded once. The chain is built from TRBV14 and TRBJ2-7; 8 nucleotides align to TRBD2. V trimming: 0 bases; J trimming: 6 bases; junction bases outside the gene matches: 4. Germline assignment: CDR1 SGHDN and CDR2 FVKESK. CDR3 length equals 14 residues. The CDR3, as DNA: TGTGCCAGCAGCCAAGATCTCGCGGGGGGCGAGCAGTACTTC. Protein sequence: CASSQDLAGGEQYF.

This chain links TRBV19 with TRBJ2-6; TRBD2 is a possible D gene (5 bases). The CDR3 is made up of 14 amino acids. The V end was cut by 6 bases, the J end by 1 base, with 7 bases between. Looked up from germline, CDR1 is LNHDA and CDR2 is SQIVND (reference sequence). For the CDR3, the DNA is TGTGCCAGTAGCGAGGGATCTGGGGCCAACGTCCTGACTTTC. Protein product: CASSEGSGANVLTF.

Worth noting for this clone: Being one base from a much bigger clone, this may be a read error. Other DNA sequences from this sample encode an identical CDR3 as well. This chain uses TRBV5-1 with TRBJ1-2, with 7 bases identical to TRBD1. The length of the CDR3 is 12 residues. Germline assignment: CDR1 SGHRS and CDR2 YFSETQ. Trimming removed 0 bases from V and 7 bases from J; junction bases left unmatched: 0. The CDR3 bases are TGCGCCAGCAGCTTGGAGGGGGCTGGCTACACCTTC. The encoded protein is CASSLEGAGYTF.

This clone was seen only a few times. The chain has TRBV30 and TRBJ2-2; possibly TRBD1 for D (6 bases). Trimming removed 1 base from V and 3 bases from J, with 12 bases in between. This CDR3 has 15 amino acids. Germline CDR1 reads GTSNPN; CDR2 reads SVGIG (reference sequence). The DNA for the CDR3 is TGTGCCTGGAGTGCCGGGACATCTGACACCGGGGAGCTGTTTTTT. It codes for CAWSAGTSDTGELFF. Full variable domain (missing parts from reference TRBV30 and TRBJ2-2): SQTIHQWPATLVQPVGSPLSLECTVEGTSNPNLYWYRQAAGRGLQLLFYSVGIGQISSEVPQNLSASRPQDRQFILSSKKLLLSDSGFYLCAWSAGTSDTGELFFGEGSRLTVL.